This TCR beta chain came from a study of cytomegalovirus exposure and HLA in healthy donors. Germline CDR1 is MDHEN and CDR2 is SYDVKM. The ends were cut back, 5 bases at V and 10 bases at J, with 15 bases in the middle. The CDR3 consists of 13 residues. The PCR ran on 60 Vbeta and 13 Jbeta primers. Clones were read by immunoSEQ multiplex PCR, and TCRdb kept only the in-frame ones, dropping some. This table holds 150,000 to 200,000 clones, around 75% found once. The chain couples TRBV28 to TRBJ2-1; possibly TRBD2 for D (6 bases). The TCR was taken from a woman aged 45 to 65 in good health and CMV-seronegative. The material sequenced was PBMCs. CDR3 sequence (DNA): TGTGCCAGCAGTCCCGGGACTGGCCGAGAGCAGTTCTTC. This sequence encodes CASSPGTGREQFF.